This T cell receptor beta chain was found in a study of blood T cell repertoires in COVID-19. The wider study: Both acute and convalescent COVID-19 samples were obtained from the United States, Italy and Spain. PBMCs, B-cell-depleted T cells, or T cells were the source of the cDNA or gDNA that made up the material.

J lost 5 bases, V lost 2 bases, and 13 bases had no gene match. CDR3 size: 17 residues. The germline V gene encodes CDR1 LGHDT and CDR2 YNNKEL (reference sequence). In the original analysis: Reference gene primer amplification in the assay estimated nucleated cell counts. Profiling relied on immunoSEQ multiplex PCR, and the TCRdb table lists in-frame clones only, not all of them. V, J and clone size were drawn from that table, and D and trimming were deduced from the DNA. The sample includes around 110,000 clones, 90% of them seen just once. This sequence was found in a human donor with active COVID-19. The donor label of this sample is uncertain. V gene TRBV3-1 (or the pseudogene TRBV3-2) combines with J gene TRBJ2-5; 8 bases line up with TRBD2. The sequenced material came from peripheral blood. CDR3 region: CASSQTKSGGWDETQYF. CDR3 sequence (DNA): TGTGCCAGCAGCCAAACCAAATCGGGGGGGTGGGACGAGACCCAGTACTTC.